This T cell receptor beta chain comes out of a study of blood T cell repertoires in COVID-19. Study as a whole: The cDNA or gDNA used as material had been derived from T cells, B-cell-depleted T cells, or PBMCs.

Original analysis: It was from reference gene primer amplification that nucleated cell counts were estimated. Using immunoSEQ multiplex PCR, the repertoire was profiled, and TCRdb retains in-frame clones only, with some absent. D and trimming were read from the DNA, whereas the V and J calls and clone size are those reported in that table. The sample lists 200,000 to 250,000 clones, around nine tenths occurring once. V shed 6 bases, J shed 0 bases, and the junction held 11 bases outside the gene matches. The germline CDR1 and CDR2 sequences are MGHRA and YSYEKL. This CDR3 comprises 17 residues. The chain links TRBV4-1 to TRBJ2-3, with 8 bases identical to TRBD2. Material for sequencing was peripheral blood. This receptor was taken from a man aged 55 to 69 with COVID-19, enrolled during active disease. This CDR3 is CASSLSGTASSTDTQYF. The CDR3 DNA reads as TGCGCCAGCAGTCTTAGCGGGACGGCCTCTAGCACAGATACGCAGTATTTT.